Here is one T cell receptor beta chain with its context. The specificity of this receptor is unknown. This entry is derived from a study of T cells expressing NK-cell markers (dated by TCRdb to the early 2020s). The study in broad terms: TCR beta-chain repertoires were profiled in sorted CD3+CD56+NKG2C+, CD3+CD56+NKG2C- and CD3+CD56-NKG2C+ T-cell subsets from fewer than 10 donors. Of the eight sequenced donors, seven were found to be HCMV-seropositive and one was found to be HCMV-seronegative. All eight donors whose samples were sequenced were randomly selected healthy volunteers, three of them men and five women. The libraries were sequenced on Illumina HiSeq 2000/2500, MiSeq or NextSeq, producing 2 x 150 bp reads. Study-level results and caveats: Those dominant clonotypes were again the most abundant among CD3+CD56-NKG2C+ cells in a handful of donors, at roughly 25-65%. Whether the expanded NKG2C-expressing T cell clones were specific for HCMV antigens remained unclear. For about 6 donors, the dominant CD3+CD56+NKG2C+ clonotypes were among the top 10 CD8+ clonotypes and accounted for about 1.0-7.5% of CD8+ T cells.

Based on the germline V gene (reference sequence), the CDR1 and CDR2 sequences are DFQATT and SNEGSKA. The CDR3 measures 14 amino acids from cysteine to phenylalanine. Only the protein is on record. HCMV serostatus was determined by detecting HCMV-specific IgG in serum with a commercial ELISA kit. Peripheral blood mononuclear cells were isolated from blood by Ficoll density gradient centrifugation. The data were produced on an Illumina HiSeq 2000. The TCR beta cDNA libraries were made using 5'RACE template switching, a step that added both a universal primer site and unique molecular identifiers. Priming for cDNA synthesis came from the TCR beta constant segment, and two successive PCR amplification steps followed. Regarding the original processing steps: MIGEC was used to demultiplex reads and group the reads by UMI, and MiTCR was used to assemble and quantify clonotypes. To remove erroneous sequences, TCR cDNA sequences were retained only when supported by two or more reads. The tcR package was used for downstream repertoire analysis, with clonotypes matched between fractions based on CDR3 nucleotide sequence plus V segment. VDJmatch was used to annotate antigen specificity against VDJdb, with one amino acid substitution in CDR3 permitted. The reads underwent TCRdb reprocessing, giving one record for each CDR3 protein sequence and no DNA. The V and J calls were determined by TCRdb, not by the authors. This sample's table lists about 370,000 distinct CDR3 sequences. The ten largest clonotypes hold 9.5% to 12% of the sample.

Sequenced: blood T cells: a sorted CD56 or NKG2C T cell subset, CD4+ or CD8+ T cells, or bulk PBMC T cells (not recorded which). The V and J segments used are TRBV20-1 and TRBJ2-5; the D call of TRBD2 rests on TCRdb alone, since no DNA is present to check it. This sequence was found in a woman in her 50s in good health. Donor details come from another sample of the same person, matched by shared clones. CDR3 loop: CSARVGTSIETQYF.